This entry features one T cell receptor (beta chain) sequence. Some clones are missing from TCRdb's copy, which holds only in-frame ones; the method was immunoSEQ multiplex PCR. The sample has about 150,000 clones; over 80% are singletons. Ages ranged from about 18 to 89 years, with residence in 24 US areas. All exposed participants met a person with COVID-19 within 2 weeks before entering the study. This entry comes from a study of blood T cell repertoires in COVID-19. Across the whole study: PBMCs, B-cell-depleted T cells, or T cells provided the cDNA or gDNA that made up the material.

V gave up 6 bases and J gave up 5 bases, with 17 bases separating them. Per germline, CDR1 SGHAT and CDR2 FQNNGV. The CDR3 spans 14 residues. The source of this sequence is a man between 65 and 85 years old who had been exposed to COVID-19. The chain combines TRBV11-2 with TRBJ2-7; perhaps TRBD1 as D (6 bases). Sequenced: PBMCs or T cells enriched from blood (not recorded which). This CDR3 is CASSVQGGLNEQYF. DNA for the CDR3: TGTGCCAGCAGTGTACAGGGTGGTCTTAACGAGCAGTACTTC.